Described below is a single T cell receptor beta chain sequence and its context. Germline CDR1 and CDR2: MNHEY and SVGAGI. This CDR3 is built from 12 residues. V trimming: 6 bases; J trimming: 8 bases; junction bases outside the gene matches: 6. The sample originates from a study of blood T cell repertoires in COVID-19. Study information: Sample material is recorded as cDNA or gDNA derived from T cells, B-cell-depleted T cells, or PBMCs.

The authors' processing: Amplification with reference gene primers provided the estimates of nucleated cell counts. Clones were read by immunoSEQ multiplex PCR, and TCRdb kept only the in-frame ones, dropping some. The DNA gave D and trimming, while V, J and clone size come from that table. The table lists about 220,000 clones, 85% of them singletons. The TCR comes from a middle-aged man who had recovered from COVID-19. Input material: peripheral blood. This chain joins TRBV6-5 and TRBJ1-1; TRBD1 agrees at 7 bases. The chain's CDR3 is CASSKTTGEAFF. In DNA, the CDR3 is TGTGCCAGCAGCAAAACGACAGGGGAAGCTTTCTTT.